The TCR beta chain described here comes from a study of radiotherapy plus CTLA-4 blockade in lung cancer. Regarding the study as a whole: Subsequent to radiotherapy plus ipilimumab, tumor-derived TCR clones underwent expansion in blood. Reports identified early blood T cell clone dynamics, with interferon-beta, as the best response predictor.

Germline values: CDR1 GTSNPN, CDR2 SVGIG (reference sequence). V was cut by 8 bases and J by 0 bases, with 17 bases left in between. The CDR3 totals 15 residues. As concerns this clone: Antigen specificity is unknown.

This table comes from immunoSEQ multiplex PCR, and its TCRdb copy is limited to in-frame clones, with some not included. Among 40,000 to 45,000 clones listed, 60% to 70% were seen once. The chain employs TRBV30 and TRBJ1-3; D remains unclear. Here the sequenced sample was peripheral blood, taken from a patient treated with radiotherapy plus ipilimumab. The clonotype originates from a human donor with non-small cell lung cancer who had a partial response to radiotherapy plus ipilimumab. As DNA, the CDR3 is TGTGCCCTCAGGAGGGCAGCATACTCTGGAAACACCATATATTTT. Its translation: CALRRAAYSGNTIYF.